A selection of T cell receptor beta chains follows, all from one sample in a study of CD8 T cells in Susac syndrome. One entry per CDR3 protein results from TCRdb running MiXCR on the immunoSEQ multiplex PCR reads. The table has approximately 190,000 distinct CDR3 sequences, 95% seen once. Sequencing was carried out using CD8+ T cells from PBMCs. The receptors here all came from a human donor with Susac syndrome. The CDR3 runs from the conserved cysteine through the conserved F or W. Each record gives: D gene, clone size, J gene, V gene, CDR3 protein, CDR3 DNA. D genes are given only for firm matches. Not all rows give a size; the values are once, few, many and, for expanded clones, a class.

TRBD2 | - | TRBJ2-1 | TRBV4-1 | CASSQLAGEPYNEQFF | TGCGCCAGCAGTCAACTAGCGGGGGAGCCCTACAATGAGCAGTTCTTC
- | - | TRBJ1-1 | TRBV10-3 | CAISEMRVGDTEAFF | TGTGCCATCAGTGAGATGAGGGTGGGGGACACTGAAGCTTTCTTT
TRBD1 | - | TRBJ1-4 | TRBV7-9 | CASSHPGQGLNEKLFF | TGTGCCAGCAGCCACCCCGGACAGGGCCTTAATGAAAAACTGTTTTTT
TRBD2 | - | TRBJ2-7 | TRBV6-6 | CASRPSGGAFEQYF | TGTGCCAGCAGACCTAGCGGGGGGGCATTTGAGCAGTACTTC
- | - | TRBJ2-3 | TRBV20-1 | CSARVSFSTDTQYF | TGCAGTGCTAGGGTATCCTTCAGCACAGATACGCAGTATTTT
- | - | TRBJ1-4 | TRBV12-3/TRBV12-4 | CASSATGLEKLFF | TGTGCCAGCAGTGCTACAGGGTTGGAAAAACTGTTTTTT
- | - | TRBJ1-4 | TRBV5-6 | CASSPGPVSNEKLFF | TGTGCCAGCAGCCCGGGCCCAGTTAGTAATGAAAAACTGTTTTTT
- | - | TRBJ2-2 | TRBV13 | CASSLAGGTNTGELFF | TGTGCCAGCAGCTTAGCCGGAGGGACGAACACCGGGGAGCTGTTTTTT
- | - | TRBJ2-3 | TRBV2 | CASSEWGDTQYF | TGTGCCAGCAGTGAATGGGGAGATACGCAGTATTTT
TRBD2 | few | TRBJ2-1 | TRBV7-9 | CASSSSGGSYNEQFF | TGTGCCAGCAGCTCTAGCGGAGGGTCCTACAATGAGCAGTTCTTC
TRBD1 | - | TRBJ1-4 | TRBV4-1 | CASSQSTGGDEKLFF | TGCGCCAGCAGCCAATCGACAGGGGGAGATGAAAAACTGTTTTTT
TRBD1 | - | TRBJ1-1 | TRBV7-6 | CASSSRQGANTEAFF | TGTGCCAGCAGCTCCCGACAGGGTGCGAACACTGAAGCTTTCTTT
TRBD2 | - | TRBJ2-7 | TRBV20-1 | CSASAAGLAVPYEQYF | TGCAGTGCTAGTGCCGCGGGACTAGCGGTACCCTACGAGCAGTACTTC
- | - | TRBJ2-5 | TRBV30 | CAWSVNGETQYF | TGTGCCTGGAGTGTAAATGGGGAGACCCAGTACTTC
TRBD2 | - | TRBJ2-7 | TRBV7-2 | CASSSSGVSYEQYF | TGTGCCAGCAGCAGTAGCGGGGTGTCCTACGAGCAGTACTTC
- | - | TRBJ2-7 | TRBV6-2/TRBV6-3 | CASTPVGEYEQYF | TGTGCCAGCACCCCGGTTGGGGAATACGAGCAGTACTTC
- | - | TRBJ2-3 | TRBV28 | CASSPNLPTDTQYF | TGTGCCAGCAGCCCCAACCTACCCACAGATACGCAGTATTTT
TRBD2 | - | TRBJ2-5 | TRBV28 | CASRGAGGPSETQYF | TGTGCCAGCAGGGGGGCGGGAGGGCCCTCGGAGACCCAGTACTTC
- | - | TRBJ2-3 | TRBV12-3/TRBV12-4 | CASSFGAGGPSTDTQYF | TGTGCCAGCAGTTTCGGGGCTGGGGGACCTAGCACAGATACGCAGTATTTT
- | - | TRBJ2-2 | TRBV7-9 | CASSSRELFF | TGTGCCAGCAGCTCCAGGGAGCTGTTTTTT
- | - | TRBJ1-1 | TRBV9 | CASNRGSPMNTEAFF | TGTGCCAGCAACAGAGGGTCCCCTATGAACACTGAAGCTTTCTTT
- | - | TRBJ2-7 | TRBV11-2 | CASSLVRGRYEQYF | TGTGCCAGCAGCTTAGTTAGGGGCCGGTACGAGCAGTACTTC
- | - | TRBJ1-1 | TRBV27 | CASSLLGAGTEAFF | TGTGCCAGCAGTTTACTGGGGGCTGGCACTGAAGCTTTCTTT
TRBD2 | - | TRBJ2-1 | TRBV7-3 | CASSLTSGGSSYNEQFF | TGTGCCAGCAGCTTAACGTCGGGCGGGAGCTCCTACAATGAGCAGTTCTTC
- | - | TRBJ2-7 | TRBV12-3/TRBV12-4 | CASSVAYEQYF | TGTGCCAGCTCCGTCGCCTACGAGCAGTACTTC
- | - | TRBJ2-7 | TRBV5-6 | CASSSDSTYEQYF | TGTGCCAGCAGTTCTGACAGCACCTACGAGCAGTACTTC
TRBD1 | once | TRBJ1-5 | TRBV7-3 | CASSDGTDDNQPQHF | TGTGCCAGCAGCGACGGGACAGACGACAATCAGCCCCAGCATTTT
TRBD1 | - | TRBJ1-1 | TRBV27 | CASSLGGGSAEAFF | TGTGCCAGCAGTTTAGGAGGGGGCTCTGCTGAAGCTTTCTTT
- | - | TRBJ2-5 | TRBV13 | CASSAGPGIGSETQYF | TGTGCCAGCAGCGCCGGACCGGGGATAGGGTCGGAGACCCAGTACTTC
TRBD1 | - | TRBJ1-2 | TRBV5-6 | CASSLADRGSYGYTF | TGTGCCAGCAGCTTGGCCGACAGGGGGAGCTATGGCTACACCTTC
- | - | TRBJ2-3 | TRBV9 | CASSAQDGTSTDTQYF | TGTGCCAGCAGCGCTCAAGACGGGACAAGCACAGATACGCAGTATTTT
- | - | TRBJ1-1 | TRBV12-3/TRBV12-4 | CASSFGVSEAFF | TGTGCCAGCAGTTTTGGGGTATCCGAAGCTTTCTTT
TRBD1 | - | TRBJ2-1 | TRBV4-1 | CASSQDGTVYNEQFF | TGCGCCAGCAGCCAAGATGGGACAGTTTACAATGAGCAGTTCTTC
- | - | TRBJ2-5 | TRBV2 | CASKPGHDQLTQYF | TGTGCCAGCAAGCCAGGACACGATCAATTGACCCAGTACTTC
- | - | TRBJ2-3 | TRBV15 | CATSGRAGDTQYF | TGTGCCACCAGCGGAAGAGCGGGAGATACGCAGTATTTT
- | once | TRBJ2-1 | TRBV3-1 | CASSHSGEQFF | TGTGCCAGCAGCCATTCCGGTGAGCAGTTCTTC
TRBD1 | - | TRBJ2-3 | TRBV5-6 | CASSLVQGAPADTQYF | TGTGCCAGCAGCTTGGTCCAGGGGGCGCCAGCAGATACGCAGTATTTT
- | - | TRBJ2-1 | TRBV11-1 | CASSPTFAGRYNEQFF | TGTGCCAGCAGCCCCACTTTTGCCGGGAGATACAATGAGCAGTTCTTC
- | - | TRBJ2-2 | TRBV30 | CAWSPPGVGGELFF | TGTGCCTGGAGCCCACCAGGGGTTGGCGGGGAGCTGTTTTTT
- | - | TRBJ1-2 | TRBV27 | CASSQRVSGVRGYTF | TGTGCCAGCAGCCAACGTGTGTCAGGGGTGAGAGGCTACACCTTC
- | - | TRBJ2-7 | TRBV28 | CASSLDREYEQYF | TGTGCCAGCAGTTTAGACAGAGAGTACGAGCAGTACTTC
- | - | TRBJ1-2 | TRBV29-1 | CSVEVGNGYTF | TGCAGCGTTGAAGTTGGGAACGGCTACACCTTC
- | - | TRBJ2-7 | TRBV27 | CASSLGEGPYEQYF | TGTGCCAGCAGTTTAGGGGAAGGTCCCTACGAGCAGTACTTC
TRBD1 | - | TRBJ1-2 | TRBV5-6 | CASRMYRGLFGYTF | TGTGCCAGCAGGATGTACAGGGGGCTGTTTGGCTACACCTTC
- | - | TRBJ1-2 | TRBV4-1 | CASSQGTGPAYGYTF | TGCGCCAGCAGCCAAGGAACAGGCCCGGCCTATGGCTACACCTTC
- | - | TRBJ1-1 | TRBV28 | CASKSGRHTEAFF | TGTGCCAGCAAGTCGGGACGACACACTGAAGCTTTCTTT
TRBD2 | few | TRBJ2-5 | TRBV13 | CASSLTASGGETQYF | TGTGCCAGCAGCTTAACCGCATCGGGAGGAGAGACCCAGTACTTC
- | - | TRBJ1-1 | TRBV19 | CASSIGQLNTEAFF | TGTGCCAGTAGTATCGGACAGCTGAACACTGAAGCTTTCTTT
- | - | TRBJ2-1 | TRBV9 | CASSSAGTYNEQFF | TGTGCCAGCAGCTCCGCAGGGACCTACAATGAGCAGTTCTTC